The entry that follows covers one TCR beta chain sequence. These data are taken from a study of blood T cell repertoires in COVID-19. About the study: COVID-19 samples collected from the United States, Italy and Spain covered acute and convalescent phases. Nucleic acid was either cDNA or gDNA, and it came from T cells, B-cell-depleted T cells, or PBMCs.

The CDR3 length is 14 residues. Germline V CDR1 and CDR2: SGDLS, YYNGEE. V was pared by 4 bases and J by 4 bases, with 14 bases between. In the source study's methods: Researchers report that nucleated cell counts were estimated from reference gene primer amplification. Generated by immunoSEQ multiplex PCR, the TCRdb table keeps only in-frame clones and is missing some. For V, J and clone size, that table is used; D and trimming come from the DNA. In the table there are a few hundred thousand clones, approximately 86% of which are singletons. The clonotype was recovered from a woman aged 25 to 45 who had recovered from COVID-19. The J gene is TRBJ1-1, the V gene TRBV9, with D tentatively TRBD1 (6 bases). The sample comprised peripheral blood. Written as DNA, the CDR3 is TGTGCCAGCAGCCCAAAGATAGGGGGCACTGAAGCTTTCTTT. Amino acid sequence: CASSPKIGGTEAFF.